Following are 10 T cell receptor beta chains from one sample sequenced in a study of T cells in Graves' hyperthyroidism and ophthalmopathy. RNA transcripts provided the source from which TCR beta CDR3 regions were amplified. First-round RT-PCR targeting the TCR CDR3 was performed with the HTBI primer set. One entry per CDR3 protein results from TCRdb running MiXCR on the multiplex PCR reads. The top ten clones hold around 7.7% of a sample with about 720,000 distinct CDR3 sequences, 16% of them seen once. Sequenced material: blood. Receptors were obtained from a man aged 18 to 35 with Graves' hyperthyroidism.

The rearrangement joins TRBV12-3 or TRBV12-4 to TRBJ1-3; weak D call: TRBD1 (6 bases). The CDR3 runs 16 residues. Trimming shortened V by 5 bases and J by 2 bases, and 16 bases separated the two germline ends. Here the CDR3 reads CASSLVGGGPGNTIYF. The CDR3 nucleotides read TGTGCCAGCAGTCTTGTGGGAGGGGGTCCTGGAAACACCATATATTTT.

The table lists this clonotype with many counts. The genes are TRBV27 and TRBJ2-6; D gene unclear. CDR1 and CDR2 (germline): MNHEY, SMNVEV (reference sequence). The V gene lost 5 bases and the J gene lost 2 bases, with 10 bases spanning the gap. This CDR3 comprises 15 residues. The CDR3 nucleotides are TGTGCCAGCAGTCCCTATGGGCCTGGGGCCAACGTCCTGACTTTC. It yields the protein CASSPYGPGANVLTF.

The V and J genes are TRBV5-1 and TRBJ2-1; TRBD2 might be the D (6 bases). Germline V gene sequence: CDR1 SGHRS, CDR2 YFSETQ. The CDR3 sequence is 14 residues long. V was clipped by 0 bases and J by 4 bases, with 8 bases between them. The CDR3 region is CASSLDSGYNEQFF. CDR3 sequence (DNA): TGCGCCAGCAGCTTGGATAGCGGTTACAATGAGCAGTTCTTC.

This clonotype was picked up a small number of times. The rearrangement joins TRBV7-9 to TRBJ1-1; 7 bases are a match to TRBD1. Germline V lookup: CDR1 SEHNR, CDR2 FQNEAQ (reference sequence). V was pared by 5 bases and J by 4 bases, with 19 bases of the junction left unmatched. CDR3 length: 18 residues. The DNA of the CDR3 is TGTGCCAGCAGCGTCGTCAGGGGGTATCTACCGGGGGCCACTGAAGCTTTCTTT. This sequence encodes CASSVVRGYLPGATEAFF.

The genes are TRBV9 and TRBJ2-1; 13 bases map to TRBD2. Germline CDR1 SGDLS, CDR2 YYNGEE. The CDR3 length is 19 residues. Losses at the gene ends were 4 bases for V and 2 bases for J; bases not matched to a gene: 12. CDR3 amino acids: CASSLPRGLAGPTYNEQFF. The CDR3 nucleotides are TGTGCCAGCAGCCTCCCGAGGGGACTAGCGGGGCCAACCTACAATGAGCAGTTCTTC.

This clonotype was found many times. The rearrangement uses TRBV11-3 and TRBJ2-3, with TRBD2 matching 13 bases. Germline CDR1 is SGHNT and CDR2 is YENEEA. V lost 4 bases, J lost 4 bases, and 8 bases stayed unmatched. The CDR3 totals 17 residues. CDR3 amino acids: CASSSGTSGEMADTQYF. The CDR3 DNA sequence: TGTGCCAGCAGCTCGGGGACTAGCGGGGAGATGGCAGATACGCAGTATTTT.

This clonotype has a count of ten or more. This chain joins TRBV7-9 and TRBJ2-7; D call uncertain. Germline lookup yields CDR1 SEHNR and CDR2 FQNEAQ (reference sequence). Trimming shortened V by 5 bases and J by 3 bases, and 11 bases separated the two germline ends. The CDR3 totals 13 residues. CDR3 nucleotides: TGTGCCAGCAGCCCCGGTGTGTACTACGAGCAGTACTTC. Its protein product is CASSPGVYYEQYF.

About this clonotype: This may stem from a read error, because a much larger clone lies one nucleotide away. This chain joins TRBV20-1 and TRBJ2-7; 7 nucleotides agree with TRBD2. Germline V lookup: CDR1 DFQATT, CDR2 SNEGSKA (reference sequence). The CDR3 spans 15 residues. With V trimmed by 0 bases and J by 3 bases, 8 bases remained unmatched. The CDR3 loop reads CSAREGRGRFYEQYF. CDR3 bases: TGCAGTGCTAGAGAAGGGAGGGGCAGGTTCTACGAGCAGTACTTC.

The chain has TRBV28 and TRBJ2-3; D remains unclear. The CDR3 has 13 residues. Germline V gene lookup returns CDR1 MDHEN and CDR2 SYDVKM. V gave up 7 bases and J gave up 1 base, with 9 bases separating them. The CDR3 protein is CASTYPGTDTQYF. In DNA, the CDR3 is TGTGCCAGCACCTACCCGGGCACAGATACGCAGTATTTT.

CDR3 loop: CASGRTGERTGELFF. In DNA, the CDR3 is TGTGCTAGTGGACGGACAGGGGAACGAACCGGGGAGCTGTTTTTT. The chain employs TRBV12-5 and TRBJ2-2, with 9 bases identical to TRBD1. V lost 6 bases and J lost 5; bases outside the gene matches: 7. From germline, CDR1 is LGHNT and CDR2 FRNRAP. The length of the CDR3 is 15 residues. Based on the CDR3 plus reference TRBV12-5 and TRBJ2-2, the full variable domain is DARVTQTPRHKVTEMGQEVTMRCQPILGHNTVFWYRQTMMQGLELLAYFRNRAPLDDSGMPKDRFSAEMPDATLATLKIQPSEPRDSAVYFCASGRTGERTGELFFGEGSRLTVL.